The 23 T cell receptor beta chains in this list originate from one sample, sequenced in a study of T-cell reconstitution after alpha-beta-depleted transplantation in children. Unique molecular identifiers were built into the TCRbeta library. TCRdb re-called the PCR reads with MiXCR, one entry per CDR3 protein. The sample carries approximately 83,000 distinct CDR3 sequences, more than 7% recorded once. The material sequenced was PBMCs from the stem cell graft donor, taken from the stem cell graft. Receptors originate from a human donor who donated a stem cell graft to a child with congenital amegakaryocytic thrombocytopenia.

A remark on this clonotype: A much larger clone sits a single nucleotide away, making a read error possible. The chain uses TRBV9 and TRBJ2-1; D may match TRBD1 or TRBD2 (6 bases each). The CDR3 has 17 residues. The germline CDR1 and CDR2 sequences are SGDLS and YYNGEE. Trimming left V 2 bases short and J 5 bases short, with 20 bases between. CDR3 nucleotides: TGTGCCAGCAGCGTTCCCCCACGGGGGCTAAGCAACAATGAGCAGTTCTTC. Translating it yields CASSVPPRGLSNNEQFF.

This clonotype came up many times. The chain is built from TRBV20-1 and TRBJ1-1; no definite D call. The CDR3 totals 13 residues. CDR1 is DFQATT, CDR2 SNEGSKA, per germline (reference sequence). V dropped 5 bases and J dropped 1 base, with 11 bases sitting between them. The CDR3 coding sequence is TGCAGTGCTCCCGGGCCCTCGAACACTGAAGCTTTCTTT. It is translated as CSAPGPSNTEAFF.

This chain connects TRBV2 to TRBJ2-7, with a tentative D call TRBD2 (6 bases). Germline assignment: CDR1 SNHLY and CDR2 FYNNEI. This CDR3 contains 13 residues. The V gene lost 4 bases and the J gene lost 9 bases, with 16 bases spanning the gap. The CDR3 bases are TGTGCCAGCAGTGTAGCGGAGCTCCTCGTGCAGTACTTC. It specifies CASSVAELLVQYF. Based on the CDR3 plus reference TRBV2 and TRBJ2-7, the full variable domain is EPEVTQTPSHQVTQMGQEVILRCVPISNHLYFYWYRQILGQKVEFLVSFYNNEISEKSEIFDDQFSVERPDGSNFTLKIRSTKLEDSAMYFCASSVAELLVQYFGPGTRLTVT.

This clonotype was seen at least ten times. This sequence joins TRBV20-1 and TRBJ2-1; 12 bases match TRBD2. V gave up 0 bases and J gave up 12 bases; unmatched junction bases: 9. The germline CDR1 and CDR2 sequences are DFQATT and SNEGSKA (reference sequence). The CDR3 has 15 residues. CDR3 loop: CSARDWASGRAGQFF. CDR3 nucleotide sequence: TGCAGTGCTAGAGATTGGGCTAGCGGGAGGGCCGGGCAGTTCTTC.

This clonotype was seen only a few times. The V call is TRBV19, the J call TRBJ2-1; TRBD1 agrees at 11 bases. Germline values: CDR1 LNHDA, CDR2 SQIVND (reference sequence). The CDR3 has 15 residues. The ends lost 6 bases at V and 7 bases at J; junction bases unmatched: 8. CDR3 DNA sequence: TGTGCCAGTAGCCGTGGGACAGGGGGGAGTAATGAGCAGTTCTTC. As protein: CASSRGTGGSNEQFF.

Notes on this clonotype: This may stem from a read error, because a much larger clone lies one nucleotide away. The chain recombines TRBV12-3 or TRBV12-4 with TRBJ2-6, with a tentative D call TRBD1 (5 bases). This CDR3 contains 13 residues. The CDR3 coding sequence is TGTGCCAGCAGTTTGGCTGGGGCCAACGGCCTGACTTTC. The encoded protein is CASSLAGANGLTF.

V and J are TRBV6-1 and TRBJ1-2; a weak D match, TRBD1 (6 bases). The germline gives CDR1 MNHNS, CDR2 SASEGT. V was clipped by 3 bases and J by 4 bases, with 15 bases between them. The CDR3 sequence is 15 residues long. CDR3 DNA sequence: TGTGCCAGCAGTGAGGGGTGGCAGGGGTTCTATGGCTACACCTTC. Translating it yields CASSEGWQGFYGYTF.

The table lists this clonotype with a few counts. The V gene is TRBV7-9, the J gene TRBJ1-2; possible D gene TRBD1, 6 bases. CDR1 and CDR2 (germline): SEHNR, FQNEAQ (reference sequence). The CDR3 totals 13 residues. Deletions cut 5 bases from V and 6 bases from J, with 13 bases between. The CDR3 DNA reads TGTGCCAGCAGCCCAGGACAGCGGGATGGCTACACCTTC. Amino acids: CASSPGQRDGYTF.

Of note for this clonotype: A clone one base away is much larger, so this may be a read error. The chain employs TRBV5-1 and TRBJ2-3; TRBD2 matches 7 bases. From germline, CDR1 is SGHRS and CDR2 YFSETQ. The CDR3 extends over 17 amino acids. The CDR3 sequence: CPSSLASPSGRGDTQYF. The CDR3 nucleotides read TGCCCCAGCAGCTTGGCCTCCCCTAGCGGCCGCGGGGATACGCAGTATTTT.

Ten or more counts support this clonotype. The CDR3 here is CASSILPRTDTQYF. For the CDR3, the DNA is TGCGCCAGCAGTATCCTACCCCGCACAGATACGCAGTATTTT. V gene TRBV4-1 combines with J gene TRBJ2-3; the D is unclear. This CDR3 has 14 amino acids. Between the trimmed V and J ends, which lost 6 bases and 1 base, there was a span of 11 bases. Per germline, CDR1 MGHRA and CDR2 YSYEKL.

There are many counts of this clonotype. The chain recombines TRBV5-5 with TRBJ2-5; perhaps TRBD2 as D (6 bases). The CDR3 has 16 amino acids. V lost 5 bases and J 0 bases, leaving 17 bases between the germline ends. Germline loops: CDR1 SGHKS, CDR2 YYEKEE (reference sequence). CDR3 in DNA: TGTGCCAGCAGGTCATCCGGGACTTGGTACCAAGAGACCCAGTACTTC. Its translation: CASRSSGTWYQETQYF.

The rearrangement links TRBV20-1 to TRBJ2-1; 12 bases line up with TRBD1. J was trimmed by 6 bases and V by 6 bases; bases with no gene match: 9. Germline CDR1 DFQATT, CDR2 SNEGSKA (reference sequence). The CDR3 runs 15 residues. CDR3 nucleotide sequence: TGCAGTGCCCGAGGGACAGGGGGCTTTGGCAATGAGCAGTTCTTC. It codes for CSARGTGGFGNEQFF.

This sequence joins TRBV20-1 and TRBJ2-3; the D is unclear. CDR3 length equals 14 residues. Germline lookup yields CDR1 DFQATT and CDR2 SNEGSKA (reference sequence). Trimming cost V 5 bases and J 1 base, with 13 bases left between them. CDR3 region: CSAGRQTGTDTQYF. CDR3 DNA: TGCAGTGCTGGTCGCCAGACTGGCACAGATACGCAGTATTTT.

This clonotype was counted at least ten times. This rearrangement joins TRBV20-1 to TRBJ2-3; tentative D call: TRBD2 (6 bases). This CDR3 has 14 amino acids. CDR1 and CDR2 (germline): DFQATT, SNEGSKA (reference sequence). Trimming took 3 bases from V and 5 from J, leaving 15 bases between them. This CDR3 reads CSASRSWGEDTQYF. CDR3 nucleotide sequence: TGCAGTGCTAGCAGGTCGTGGGGGGAAGATACGCAGTATTTT.

This clonotype was counted at least ten times. V gene TRBV5-6 combines with J gene TRBJ1-2; 8 bases map to TRBD1. Germline CDR1 reads SGHDT; CDR2 reads YYEEEE. V shed 1 base, J shed 6 bases, and the junction held 2 bases outside the gene matches. The CDR3 loop spans 13 amino acids. This chain's CDR3 is CASSLTRGHGYTF. In nucleotides, the CDR3 is TGTGCCAGCAGCTTGACCAGGGGGCATGGCTACACCTTC. Supplemented by reference TRBV5-6 and TRBJ1-2, the full variable domain reads DAGVTQSPTHLIKTRGQQVTLRCSPKSGHDTVSWYQQALGQGPQFIFQYYEEEERQRGNFPDRFSGHQFPNYSSELNVNALLLGDSALYLCASSLTRGHGYTFGSGTRLTVV.

This clonotype was observed many times. The rearrangement links TRBV5-1 to TRBJ2-7; the D is unclear. Germline CDR1 reads SGHRS; CDR2 reads YFSETQ. V lost 1 base, J lost 0 bases, and 5 bases lay in between. CDR3 size: 13 residues. The CDR3 DNA reads TGCGCCAGCAGCTTGTACAGCTCCTACGAGCAGTACTTC. Residues: CASSLYSSYEQYF.

There are many counts of this clonotype. The rearrangement links TRBV15 to TRBJ2-1; no clear D. The V and J ends lost 2 bases and 8 bases respectively, with 19 bases between them. This CDR3 spans 16 amino acids. Per germline, CDR1 LNHNV and CDR2 YYDKDF (reference sequence). This chain's CDR3 is CATSRPPNVKWHEQFF. The DNA of the CDR3 is TGTGCCACCAGCAGACCCCCTAATGTGAAGTGGCATGAGCAGTTCTTC.

This clonotype was counted many times. This rearrangement joins TRBV7-8 to TRBJ1-1; D uncertain. V lost 5 bases to trimming and J lost 8 bases, with 15 bases between them. CDR3 length equals 13 residues. Germline CDR1 SGHVS, CDR2 FQNEAQ. The CDR3: CASSPRALIEAFF. In DNA form, the CDR3 reads TGTGCCAGCAGCCCCCGGGCTCTGATAGAAGCTTTCTTT.

This clonotype has more than one count but fewer than ten. The gene calls are TRBV20-1 and TRBJ2-7; D might be TRBD2 (6 bases). Germline V lookup: CDR1 DFQATT, CDR2 SNEGSKA (reference sequence). V was clipped by 3 bases and J by 3 bases, with 9 bases between them. The CDR3 consists of 12 residues. The CDR3 here is CSASWRDYEQYF. The CDR3 DNA sequence: TGCAGTGCTAGTTGGAGGGACTACGAGCAGTACTTC.

This clonotype occurred many times. The chain is built from TRBV28 and TRBJ2-7; 9 bases match TRBD1. V shed 6 bases, J shed 5 bases, and the junction held 11 bases outside the gene matches. Germline V CDR1 and CDR2: MDHEN, SYDVKM. This CDR3 region has 15 residues. The CDR3 sequence is CASRDNRGRFHEQYF. The CDR3 DNA follows: TGTGCCAGCAGGGATAACAGGGGGCGATTCCACGAGCAGTACTTC.

This clonotype was observed many times. The J gene is TRBJ2-1, the V gene TRBV20-1, with D uncertain. CDR1 is DFQATT, CDR2 SNEGSKA, per germline (reference sequence). This CDR3 has 15 amino acids. The V end was cut by 6 bases, the J end by 4 bases, with 19 bases between. CDR3: CSAVTLVRPYNEQFF. In nucleotides, the CDR3 is TGCAGTGCCGTCACCCTAGTTCGCCCATACAATGAGCAGTTCTTC.

The rearrangement uses TRBV14 and TRBJ1-1; weak D call: TRBD1 (6 bases). V lost 5 bases and J 4 bases, leaving 17 bases between the germline ends. The germline CDR1 and CDR2 sequences are SGHDN and FVKESK. CDR3 size: 15 residues. The CDR3 nucleotides are TGTGCCAGCAGCTTATTACAGGGAGGACCCACTGAAGCTTTCTTT. Its protein is CASSLLQGGPTEAFF.

This clonotype was seen ten or more times. The V gene is TRBV20-1, the J gene TRBJ1-2; D uncertain. This CDR3 region has 11 residues. Germline V CDR1 and CDR2: DFQATT, SNEGSKA (reference sequence). The germline V and J ends were trimmed by 2 bases and 9 bases, with 10 bases remaining between them. CDR3 sequence (DNA): TGCAGTGCTAGACTAGGGTACAGCTACACCTTC. This sequence encodes CSARLGYSYTF.